These 18 T cell receptor beta chains came from one sample sequenced in a study of T cells in localized non-small cell lung cancer. Sequencing used immunoSEQ multiplex PCR; TCRdb keeps in-frame clones, though not all of them. Of 25,000 to 35,000 clones listed, approximately 91% were seen once; the top ten hold 4.2%. The material was peripheral blood mononuclear cells, obtained before any cancer treatment. Receptors originate from a woman aged 35 to 70 with stage III lung adenocarcinoma.

This rearrangement joins TRBV6-1 to TRBJ2-7; no clear D. Trimming left V 5 bases short and J 0 bases short, with 8 bases between. Looked up from germline, CDR1 is MNHNS and CDR2 is SASEGT. This CDR3 region has 13 residues. This CDR3 is CASSLQFSYEQYF. CDR3 DNA: TGTGCCAGCAGTTTACAGTTCTCCTACGAGCAGTACTTC.

The V and J genes are TRBV7-7 and TRBJ2-1, with 11 bases matching TRBD2. V lost 5 bases, J lost 7 bases, and 10 bases stayed unmatched. This CDR3 has 16 residues. CDR1 is SSHAT, CDR2 FNYEAQ, per germline (reference sequence). The CDR3 protein is CASSPLTSGSINEQFF. CDR3 DNA sequence: TGTGCCAGCAGCCCCTTAACTAGCGGGAGTATAAATGAGCAGTTCTTC.

This clone has a single count. The CDR3 region is CASSPGQTAETQYF. The CDR3 DNA sequence: TGCGCCAGCAGCCCTGGGCAGACGGCGGAGACCCAGTACTTC. The gene calls are TRBV5-1 and TRBJ2-5; no clear D. Germline lookup yields CDR1 SGHRS and CDR2 YFSETQ. The CDR3 is 14 amino acids. The V and J ends lost 4 bases and 5 bases respectively, with 15 bases between them.

This clone was seen only a few times. V and J are TRBV10-3 and TRBJ1-1; D gene uncertain. V lost 3 bases to trimming and J lost 1 base, with 15 bases between them. This CDR3 comprises 16 residues. The germline V gene encodes CDR1 ENHRY and CDR2 SYGVKD. The CDR3 nucleotides read TGTGCCATCAGTGAAGGGATCGGGGTAGGGAACACTGAAGCTTTCTTT. Its translation is CAISEGIGVGNTEAFF.

This chain uses TRBV5-1 with TRBJ2-3; 10 nucleotides line up with TRBD2. CDR1 and CDR2 from the germline V gene are SGHRS and YFSETQ. Trimming took 3 bases from V and 0 from J; bases not matched to a gene: 4. CDR3 length: 16 amino acids. The CDR3 reads CASSSLAGGSTDTQYF. As DNA, the CDR3 is TGCGCCAGCAGCTCCTTAGCGGGGGGTAGCACAGATACGCAGTATTTT. The full variable domain, rest sourced from reference TRBV5-1 and TRBJ2-3, is KAGVTQTPRYLIKTRGQQVTLSCSPISGHRSVSWYQQTPGQGLQFLFEYFSETQRNKGNFPGRFSGRQFSNSRSEMNVSTLELGDSALYLCASSSLAGGSTDTQYFGPGTRLTVL.

The chain carries TRBV5-1 and TRBJ1-2; no reliable D call. V lost 0 bases and J lost 1, with 7 bases in between. Germline V gives CDR1 SGHRS, CDR2 YFSETQ. The CDR3 is made up of 14 amino acids. CDR3 DNA sequence: TGCGCCAGCAGCTTGGGGCCGAGTAACTATGGCTACACCTTC. Encoded protein: CASSLGPSNYGYTF.

The genes are TRBV9 and TRBJ1-3; D ambiguous. This CDR3 spans 16 amino acids. V was trimmed by 4 bases and J by 1 base, leaving 15 bases between them. Germline-derived CDR1 and CDR2 are SGDLS and YYNGEE. CDR3 coding DNA: TGTGCCAGCAGCCGTACGACCGAAGGATCTGGAAACACCATATATTTT. Amino acids: CASSRTTEGSGNTIYF.

V usage is TRBV6-6 and J usage is TRBJ1-3; 7 nucleotides agree with TRBD1. Trimming cost V 6 bases and J 0 bases; bases outside gene matches: 5. CDR3 length: 15 residues. CDR1 MNHNY and CDR2 SVGAGI come from the germline V gene (reference sequence). In DNA, the CDR3 is TGTGCCAGCAGACTCGACAGGGACTCTGGAAACACCATATATTTT. Its protein product is CASRLDRDSGNTIYF.

V is TRBV7-3 and J is TRBJ2-1, with 11 bases that match TRBD2. This CDR3 spans 13 amino acids. Trimming cost V 5 bases and J 10 bases; bases outside gene matches: 4. Germline V gene data show CDR1 as SGHTA and CDR2 as FQGTGA. The CDR3 spells CASSPRLAGEQFF. DNA of the CDR3: TGTGCCAGCAGCCCCCGACTAGCGGGAGAGCAGTTCTTC. The full variable domain, in which reference TRBV7-3 and TRBJ2-1 provide the parts outside the CDR3, is GAGVSQTPSNKVTEKGKYVELRCDPISGHTALYWYRQSLGQGPEFLIYFQGTGAADDSGLPNDRFFAVRPEGSVSTLKIQRTERGDSAVYLCASSPRLAGEQFFGPGTRLTVL.

This sequence joins TRBV15 and TRBJ1-5; D call uncertain. Germline lookup yields CDR1 LNHNV and CDR2 YYDKDF (reference sequence). V was shortened by 0 bases and J by 7 bases, with 10 bases between the two germline ends. The CDR3 has 14 amino acids. The CDR3 reads CATSRDYEGQPQHF. The CDR3 coding sequence is TGTGCCACCAGCAGAGATTATGAGGGCCAGCCCCAGCATTTT.

This chain uses TRBV9 with TRBJ1-5, with 10 positions matching TRBD1. Germline V CDR1 and CDR2: SGDLS, YYNGEE. Trimming at V came to 4 bases and at J to 9 bases, leaving 10 bases not matched to a gene. The CDR3 runs 15 residues. DNA for the CDR3: TGTGCCAGCAGCAGAGGGGGGACAGGGGATCGGCCCCAGCATTTT. This encodes CASSRGGTGDRPQHF.

This clone was observed a few times. The J gene is TRBJ2-2, the V gene TRBV6-4, with D unclear. The CDR3 is made up of 13 amino acids. V lost 0 bases and J 4 bases, leaving 3 bases between the germline ends. Germline CDR1 is MRHNA and CDR2 is SNTAGT. The CDR3 DNA sequence: TGTGCCAGCAGTGACTCCGGCACCGGGGAGCTGTTTTTT. It is translated as CASSDSGTGELFF.

This chain links TRBV10-1 with TRBJ2-4; 8 bases agree with TRBD2. From germline, CDR1 is WNHNN and CDR2 SYGVQD (reference sequence). J lost 0 bases, V lost 6 bases, and 7 bases had no gene match. The CDR3 has 16 residues. The CDR3 DNA is TGCGCCAGCAGGGTTGAGCGGGAGATAGCCAAAAACATTCAGTACTTC. Protein: CASRVEREIAKNIQYF.

A word on this clone: One end of the junction is discordant with germline, which a read error may explain. This rearrangement joins TRBV4-2 to TRBJ2-5; 7 nucleotides align to TRBD2. Germline CDR1 LGHNA, CDR2 YNFKEQ. The CDR3 has 13 residues. CDR3 residues: CASSREGQGTQYF. CDR3 bases: TGTGCCAGCAGCCGGGAGGGCCAAGGGACCCAGTACTTC.

This clone showed up just a few times. Written as DNA, the CDR3 is TGTGCCAGCAGCAAATGGTCACAGGGACACTACGAGCAGTACTTC. Translated: CASSKWSQGHYEQYF. The genes are TRBV21-1 and TRBJ2-7; the table's D call, TRBD1, was not checked against the DNA. TRBV21-1 is assigned pseudogene status. The CDR3 extends over 15 amino acids.

This clone appeared a single time. This chain links TRBV4-2 with TRBJ1-1; 9 nucleotides agree with TRBD1. The length of the CDR3 is 14 residues. Germline lookup yields CDR1 LGHNA and CDR2 YNFKEQ. Losses at the gene ends were 3 bases for V and 4 bases for J; bases not matched to a gene: 3. The CDR3 sequence: CASSQTGGITEAFF. Written as DNA, the CDR3 is TGTGCCAGCAGCCAGACAGGGGGTATCACTGAAGCTTTCTTT.

This clone turned up a few times. The chain has TRBV28 and TRBJ2-6; D remains ambiguous. The CDR3 extends over 14 amino acids. The V and J ends lost 7 bases and 2 bases respectively, with 9 bases between them. The V gene's germline CDR1 is MDHEN and CDR2 SYDVKM. CDR3 protein: CASNNRAGANVLTF. CDR3 sequence (DNA): TGTGCCAGCAATAACAGAGCTGGGGCCAACGTCCTGACTTTC.

This chain links TRBV11-2 with TRBJ2-5; tentatively, D is TRBD1 (6 bases). The CDR3 length is 14 residues. Per the germline V gene, CDR1 is SGHAT and CDR2 is FQNNGV. V was clipped by 5 bases and J by 2 bases, with 12 bases between them. The CDR3 sequence is CASSPRTGQETQYF. CDR3 nucleotide sequence: TGTGCCAGCAGCCCCCGTACAGGGCAAGAGACCCAGTACTTC.